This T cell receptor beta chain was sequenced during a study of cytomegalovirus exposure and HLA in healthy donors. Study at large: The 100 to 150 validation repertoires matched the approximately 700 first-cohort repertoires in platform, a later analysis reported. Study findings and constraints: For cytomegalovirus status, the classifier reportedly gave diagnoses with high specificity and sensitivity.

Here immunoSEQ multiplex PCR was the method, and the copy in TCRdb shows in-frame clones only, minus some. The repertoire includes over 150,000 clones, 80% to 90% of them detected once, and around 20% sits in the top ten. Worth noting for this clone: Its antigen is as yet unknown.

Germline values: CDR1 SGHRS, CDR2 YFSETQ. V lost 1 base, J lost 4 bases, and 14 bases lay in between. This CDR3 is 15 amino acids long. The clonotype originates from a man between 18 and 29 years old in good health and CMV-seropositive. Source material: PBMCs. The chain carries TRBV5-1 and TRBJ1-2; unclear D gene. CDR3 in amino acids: CASSLLGADRYGYTF. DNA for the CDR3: TGCGCCAGCAGCTTGTTGGGCGCAGATCGCTATGGCTACACCTTC.